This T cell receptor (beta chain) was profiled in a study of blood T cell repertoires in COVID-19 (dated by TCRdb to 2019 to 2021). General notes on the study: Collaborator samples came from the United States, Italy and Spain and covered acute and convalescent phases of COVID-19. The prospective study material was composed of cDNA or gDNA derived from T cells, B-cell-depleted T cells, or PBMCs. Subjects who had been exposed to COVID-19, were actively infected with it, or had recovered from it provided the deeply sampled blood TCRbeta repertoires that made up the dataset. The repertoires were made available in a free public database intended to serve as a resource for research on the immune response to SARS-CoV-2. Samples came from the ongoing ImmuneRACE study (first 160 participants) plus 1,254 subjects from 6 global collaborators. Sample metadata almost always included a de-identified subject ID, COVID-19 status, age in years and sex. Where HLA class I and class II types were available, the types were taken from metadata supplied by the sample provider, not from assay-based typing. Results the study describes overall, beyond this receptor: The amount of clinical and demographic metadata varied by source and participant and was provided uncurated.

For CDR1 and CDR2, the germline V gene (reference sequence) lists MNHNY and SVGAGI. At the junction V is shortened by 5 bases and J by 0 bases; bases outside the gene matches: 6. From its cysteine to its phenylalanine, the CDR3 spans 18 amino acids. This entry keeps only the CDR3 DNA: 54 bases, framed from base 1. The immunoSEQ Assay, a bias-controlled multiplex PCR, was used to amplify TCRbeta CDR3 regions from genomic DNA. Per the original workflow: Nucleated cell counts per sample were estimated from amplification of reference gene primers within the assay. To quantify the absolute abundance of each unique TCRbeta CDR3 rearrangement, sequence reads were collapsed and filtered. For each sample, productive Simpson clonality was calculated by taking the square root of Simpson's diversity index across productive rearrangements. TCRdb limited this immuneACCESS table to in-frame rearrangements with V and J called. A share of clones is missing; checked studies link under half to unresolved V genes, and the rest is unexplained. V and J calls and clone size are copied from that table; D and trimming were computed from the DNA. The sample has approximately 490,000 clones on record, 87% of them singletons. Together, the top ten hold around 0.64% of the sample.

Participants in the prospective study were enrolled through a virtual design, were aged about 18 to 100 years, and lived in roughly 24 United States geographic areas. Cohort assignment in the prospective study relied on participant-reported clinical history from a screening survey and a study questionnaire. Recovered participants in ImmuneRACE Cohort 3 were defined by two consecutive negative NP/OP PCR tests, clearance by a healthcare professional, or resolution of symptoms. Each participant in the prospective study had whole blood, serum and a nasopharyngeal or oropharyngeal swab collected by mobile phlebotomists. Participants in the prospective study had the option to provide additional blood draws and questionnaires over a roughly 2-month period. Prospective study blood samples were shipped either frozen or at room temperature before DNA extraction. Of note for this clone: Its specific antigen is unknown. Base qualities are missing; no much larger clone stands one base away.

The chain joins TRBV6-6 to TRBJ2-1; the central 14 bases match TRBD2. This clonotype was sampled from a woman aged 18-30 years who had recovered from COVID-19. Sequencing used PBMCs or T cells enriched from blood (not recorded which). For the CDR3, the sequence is CASSLTSGGAGSYNEQFF. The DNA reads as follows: TGTGCCAGCAGTCTGACTAGCGGGGGGGCTGGCTCCTACAATGAGCAGTTCTTC.